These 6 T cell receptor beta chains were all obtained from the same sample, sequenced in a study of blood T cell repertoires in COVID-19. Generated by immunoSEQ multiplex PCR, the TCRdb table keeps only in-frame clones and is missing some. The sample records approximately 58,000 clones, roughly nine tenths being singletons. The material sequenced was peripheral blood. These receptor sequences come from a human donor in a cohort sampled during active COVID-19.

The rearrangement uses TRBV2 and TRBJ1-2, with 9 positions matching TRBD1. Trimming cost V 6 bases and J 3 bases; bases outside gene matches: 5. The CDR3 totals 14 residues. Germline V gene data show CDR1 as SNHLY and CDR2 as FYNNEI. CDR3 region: CASRGRQGDYGYTF. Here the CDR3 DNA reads TGTGCCAGCAGGGGTCGACAGGGGGACTATGGCTACACCTTC. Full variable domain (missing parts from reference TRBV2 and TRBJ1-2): EPEVTQTPSHQVTQMGQEVILRCVPISNHLYFYWYRQILGQKVEFLVSFYNNEISEKSEIFDDQFSVERPDGSNFTLKIRSTKLEDSAMYFCASRGRQGDYGYTFGSGTRLTVV.

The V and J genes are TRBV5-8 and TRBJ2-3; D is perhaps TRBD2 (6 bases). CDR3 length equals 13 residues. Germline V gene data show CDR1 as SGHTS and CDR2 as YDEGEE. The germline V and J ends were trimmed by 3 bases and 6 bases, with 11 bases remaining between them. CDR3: CASSSIGTDTQYF. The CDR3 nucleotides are TGTGCCAGCAGCTCCATTGGGACTGATACGCAGTATTTT. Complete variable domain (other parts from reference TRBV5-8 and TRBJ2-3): EAGVTQSPTHLIKTRGQQATLRCSPISGHTSVYWYQQALGLGLQFLLWYDEGEERNRGNFPPRFSGRQFPNYSSELNVNALELEDSALYLCASSSIGTDTQYFGPGTRLTVL.

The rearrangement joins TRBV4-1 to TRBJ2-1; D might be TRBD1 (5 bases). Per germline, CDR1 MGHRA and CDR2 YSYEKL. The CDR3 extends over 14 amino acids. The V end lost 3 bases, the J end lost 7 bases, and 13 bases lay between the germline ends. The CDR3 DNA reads TGCGCCAGCAGCCAGGCTGGGGCAGGGAATGAGCAGTTCTTC. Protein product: CASSQAGAGNEQFF.

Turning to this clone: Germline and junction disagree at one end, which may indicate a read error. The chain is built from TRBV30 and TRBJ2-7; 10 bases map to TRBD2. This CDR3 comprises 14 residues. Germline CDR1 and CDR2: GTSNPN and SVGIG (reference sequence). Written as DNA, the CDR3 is TGTACCTGGACACCGGGACTAGCGTTCAGCGAGCAGTACTTC. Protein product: CTWTPGLAFSEQYF.

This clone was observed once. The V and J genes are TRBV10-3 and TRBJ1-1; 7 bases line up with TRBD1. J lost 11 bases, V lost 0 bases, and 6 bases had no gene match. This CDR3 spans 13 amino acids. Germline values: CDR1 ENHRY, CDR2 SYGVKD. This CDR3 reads CAISESAGGRAFF. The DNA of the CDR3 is TGTGCCATCAGTGAGTCGGCAGGGGGGAGGGCTTTCTTT.

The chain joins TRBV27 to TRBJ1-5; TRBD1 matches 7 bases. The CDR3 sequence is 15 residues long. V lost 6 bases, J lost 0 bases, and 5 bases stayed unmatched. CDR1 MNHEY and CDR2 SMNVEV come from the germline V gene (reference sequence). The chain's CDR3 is CASSKTGFSNQPQHF. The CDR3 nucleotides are TGTGCCAGCAGCAAGACAGGGTTTAGCAATCAGCCCCAGCATTTT.